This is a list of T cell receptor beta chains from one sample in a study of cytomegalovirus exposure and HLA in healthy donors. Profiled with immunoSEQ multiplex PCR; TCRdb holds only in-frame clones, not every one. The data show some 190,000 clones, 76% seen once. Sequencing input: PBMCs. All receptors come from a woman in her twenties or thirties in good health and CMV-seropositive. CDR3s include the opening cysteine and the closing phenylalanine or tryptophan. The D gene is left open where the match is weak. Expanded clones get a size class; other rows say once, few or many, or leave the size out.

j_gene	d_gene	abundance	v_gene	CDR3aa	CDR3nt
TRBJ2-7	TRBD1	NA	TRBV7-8	CASSFMLPGTGVTGAAYEQYF	TGTGCCAGCAGCTTCATGCTACCCGGGACAGGGGTTACGGGGGCCGCCTACGAGCAGTACTTC
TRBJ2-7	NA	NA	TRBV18	CASSDSSEPYEQYF	TGTGCCAGCTCCGACTCCAGTGAACCCTACGAGCAGTACTTC
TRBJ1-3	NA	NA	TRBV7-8	CASSLTPIIPDGVPGNTIYF	TGTGCCAGCAGCTTAACACCCATAATCCCCGATGGAGTTCCTGGAAACACCATATATTTT
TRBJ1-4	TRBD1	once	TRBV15	CATSRVGRGSNEKLFF	TGTGCCACCAGCAGAGTGGGCAGGGGGAGTAATGAAAAACTGTTTTTT
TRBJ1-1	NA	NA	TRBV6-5	CASSPDSQGAFF	TGTGCCAGCAGCCCGGACTCCCAGGGGGCTTTCTTT
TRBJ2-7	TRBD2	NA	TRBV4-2	CASSQGTSGGEQYF	TGTGCCAGCAGCCAAGGGACTAGCGGGGGAGAGCAGTACTTC
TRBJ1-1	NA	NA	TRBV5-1	CASSLDGRRDTEAFF	TGCGCCAGCAGCTTGGACGGACGGAGGGACACTGAAGCTTTCTTT
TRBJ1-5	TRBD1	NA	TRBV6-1	CASFGQGNQPQHF	TGTGCCAGCTTTGGACAGGGCAATCAGCCCCAGCATTTT
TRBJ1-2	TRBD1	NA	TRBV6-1	CASSEGGDRYYGYTF	TGTGCCAGCAGTGAAGGGGGGGACAGGTACTATGGCTACACCTTC
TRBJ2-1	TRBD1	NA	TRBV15	CATSRTRQGYHTRYNEQFF	TGTGCCACCAGCAGAACGCGACAGGGGTATCACACAAGGTACAATGAGCAGTTCTTC
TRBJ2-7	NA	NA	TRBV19	CASSMEGGEQYF	TGTGCCAGTAGTATGGAGGGCGGCGAGCAGTACTTC
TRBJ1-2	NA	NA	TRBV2	CASSDGGTANYGYTF	TGTGCCAGCAGCGACGGCGGGACGGCTAACTATGGCTACACCTTC
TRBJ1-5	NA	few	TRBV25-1	CASRQGTDQPQHF	TGTGCCAGCAGACAGGGAACGGATCAGCCCCAGCATTTT
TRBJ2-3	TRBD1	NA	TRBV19	CASKNRGTDTQYF	TGTGCCAGTAAGAACAGGGGAACAGATACGCAGTATTTT
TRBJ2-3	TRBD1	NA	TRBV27	CASSFGLGGPDTQYF	TGTGCCAGCAGTTTTGGTTTAGGGGGCCCAGATACGCAGTATTTT
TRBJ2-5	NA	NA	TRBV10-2	CASSDPGRFQETQYF	TGCGCCAGCAGTGACCCGGGGAGGTTCCAAGAGACCCAGTACTTC
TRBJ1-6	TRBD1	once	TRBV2	CASSATGQYNSPPHF	TGTGCCAGCAGCGCTACGGGACAGTATAATTCACCCCCCCACTTT
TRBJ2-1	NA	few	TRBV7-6	CASSLSQYNEQFF	TGTGCCAGCAGCTTATCTCAGTACAATGAGCAGTTCTTC
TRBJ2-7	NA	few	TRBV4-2	CASSPTSDGTYEQYF	TGTGCCAGCAGCCCGACTTCTGACGGAACCTACGAGCAGTACTTC
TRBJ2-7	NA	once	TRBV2	CASSSGYYEQYF	TGTGCCAGCAGTAGCGGATACTACGAGCAGTACTTC
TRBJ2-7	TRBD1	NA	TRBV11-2	CASKSFLDREQYEQYF	TGTGCCAGCAAAAGCTTTCTGGACAGGGAACAATACGAGCAGTACTTC
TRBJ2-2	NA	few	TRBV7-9	CASSITRDGGELFF	TGTGCCAGCAGCATTACCAGGGATGGCGGGGAGCTGTTTTTT
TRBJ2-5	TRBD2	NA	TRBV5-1	CASSPGLGTSGVGETQYF	TGCGCCAGCAGCCCAGGGTTGGGGACTAGCGGTGTTGGTGAGACCCAGTACTTC
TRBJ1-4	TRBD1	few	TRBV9	CASSEHRDRGNEKLFF	TGTGCCAGCAGCGAACACCGGGACAGGGGTAATGAAAAACTGTTTTTT
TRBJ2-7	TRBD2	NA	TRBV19	CASSIGGGLNEQYF	TGTGCCAGTAGTATCGGGGGGGGCCTGAACGAGCAGTACTTC
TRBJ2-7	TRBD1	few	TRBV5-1	CASSRGQDGQYF	TGCGCCAGCAGCAGGGGACAGGACGGGCAGTACTTC
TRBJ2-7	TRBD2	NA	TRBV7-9	CASSPSGGADEQYF	TGTGCCAGCAGCCCTAGCGGGGGGGCCGACGAGCAGTACTTC
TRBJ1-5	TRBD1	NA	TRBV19	CASSIAGGGGQPQHF	TGTGCCAGTAGCATAGCAGGGGGAGGCGGTCAGCCCCAGCATTTT
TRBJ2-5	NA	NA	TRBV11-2	CASSRPWEETQYF	TGTGCCAGCAGCCGTCCCTGGGAGGAGACCCAGTACTTC
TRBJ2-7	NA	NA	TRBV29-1	CSVEDGITYEQYF	TGCAGCGTTGAAGACGGGATAACCTACGAGCAGTACTTC
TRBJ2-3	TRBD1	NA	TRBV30	CAWSRGQAYTDTQYF	TGTGCCTGGAGTCGCGGACAGGCGTACACAGATACGCAGTATTTT
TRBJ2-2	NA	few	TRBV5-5	CASSLVGGEGNTGELFF	TGTGCCAGCAGCTTGGTAGGGGGAGAGGGGAACACCGGGGAGCTGTTTTTT
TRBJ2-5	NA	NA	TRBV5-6	CASSLDYSETQYF	TGTGCCAGCAGCTTGGACTATTCAGAGACCCAGTACTTC
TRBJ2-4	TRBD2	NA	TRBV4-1	CASSQDPAGRIAKNIQYF	TGCGCCAGCAGCCAAGACCCAGCGGGGAGGATAGCCAAAAACATTCAGTACTTC
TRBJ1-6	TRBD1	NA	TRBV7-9	CASSSGQGWSPLHF	TGTGCCAGCAGCTCAGGACAGGGCTGGTCACCCCTCCACTTT
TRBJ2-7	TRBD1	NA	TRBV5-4	CASSLAGGFYEQYF	TGTGCCAGCAGCTTAGCAGGGGGCTTCTACGAGCAGTACTTC
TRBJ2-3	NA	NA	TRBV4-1	CASSQFYREGSDTQYF	TGCGCCAGCAGCCAATTCTACAGGGAGGGATCAGATACGCAGTATTTT
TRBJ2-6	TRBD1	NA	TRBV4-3	CASSQDRTGTGGANVLTF	TGCGCCAGCAGCCAAGATCGGACAGGGACTGGAGGGGCCAACGTCCTGACTTTC
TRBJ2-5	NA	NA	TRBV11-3	CASSFEGRDGGTQYF	TGTGCCAGCAGCTTTGAGGGTCGAGACGGTGGGACCCAGTACTTC
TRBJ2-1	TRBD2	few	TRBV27	CASSPRASGGNNEQFF	TGTGCCAGCAGTCCCCGGGCTAGCGGGGGGAACAATGAGCAGTTCTTC
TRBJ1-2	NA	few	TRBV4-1	CASSQDQEELYTF	TGCGCCAGCAGCCAAGATCAGGAGGAACTCTACACCTTC
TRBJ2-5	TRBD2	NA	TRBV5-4	CASSSSGGALEETQYF	TGTGCCAGCAGCTCGTCGGGGGGGGCCCTCGAGGAGACCCAGTACTTC
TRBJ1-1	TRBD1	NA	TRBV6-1	CASRTGGWTEAFF	TGTGCCAGCAGGACAGGGGGCTGGACTGAAGCTTTCTTT
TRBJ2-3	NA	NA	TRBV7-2	CASSPGSDTQYF	TGTGCCAGCAGCCCAGGGTCAGATACGCAGTATTTT
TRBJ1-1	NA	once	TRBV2	CATVGQPNTEAFF	TGTGCCACCGTTGGACAGCCGAACACTGAAGCTTTCTTT
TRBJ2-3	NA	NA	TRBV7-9	CASSLSPTSSVGDTQYF	TGTGCCAGCAGCTTAAGCCCCACTAGCTCGGTAGGGGATACGCAGTATTTT
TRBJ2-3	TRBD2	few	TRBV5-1	CASSLDLAGFLTDTQYF	TGCGCCAGCAGCTTGGATCTAGCGGGGTTCCTCACAGATACGCAGTATTTT
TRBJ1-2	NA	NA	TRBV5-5	CASRGPFSYGYTF	TGTGCCAGCAGGGGGCCCTTCAGCTATGGCTACACCTTC
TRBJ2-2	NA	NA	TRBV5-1	CASSGRTPNTGELFF	TGCGCCAGCAGCGGACGGACACCCAACACCGGGGAGCTGTTTTTT
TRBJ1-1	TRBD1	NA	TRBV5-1	CASSSYRTGENTEAFF	TGCGCCAGCAGCTCTTACAGGACAGGAGAGAACACTGAAGCTTTCTTT
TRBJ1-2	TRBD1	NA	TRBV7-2	CASSPGQGGGYTF	TGTGCCAGCAGCCCGGGACAGGGAGGAGGCTACACCTTC
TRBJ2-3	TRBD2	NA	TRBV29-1	CSVPPRGGAQDTQYF	TGCAGCGTTCCCCCCCGCGGGGGGGCTCAGGATACGCAGTATTTT
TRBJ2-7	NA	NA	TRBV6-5	CASSRTMHGTYEQYF	TGTGCCAGCAGCCGGACAATGCACGGAACCTACGAGCAGTACTTC
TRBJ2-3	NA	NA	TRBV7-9	CASSLDGSRDTQYF	TGTGCCAGCAGCTTAGACGGGTCCCGGGATACGCAGTATTTT
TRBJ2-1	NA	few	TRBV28	CASNGQLNEQFF	TGTGCCAGCAATGGGCAGCTCAATGAGCAGTTCTTC
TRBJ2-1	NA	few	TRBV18	CASSFTVGGGLLEPNGHEQFF	TGTGCCAGCTCGTTTACGGTAGGGGGGGGACTTCTTGAACCCAACGGGCATGAGCAGTTCTTC
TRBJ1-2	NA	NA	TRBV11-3	CASSLGFRGSYGYTF	TGTGCCAGCAGCTTAGGATTCAGAGGGTCCTATGGCTACACCTTC
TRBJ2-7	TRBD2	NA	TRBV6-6	CASSYSRTSVNEQYF	TGTGCCAGCAGTTACTCCCGGACTAGCGTCAACGAGCAGTACTTC
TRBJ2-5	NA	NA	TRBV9	CASSVEQGQETQYF	TGTGCCAGCAGCGTGGAACAGGGTCAAGAGACCCAGTACTTC